This T cell receptor beta chain appears in the sequencing data of a study of CD8+ T cells in alopecia areata. The germline V gene has CDR1 KGHSH and CDR2 LQKENI. This CDR3 region has 13 residues. Trimming removed 6 bases at V and 3 bases at J, with 12 bases between. Extracted RNA was reverse transcribed, and the resulting cDNA served as sequencing template. Some clones are missing from TCRdb's copy, which holds only in-frame ones; the method was immunoSEQ multiplex PCR. Found here are about 200,000 clones, under 80% of them singletons; the top ten hold 1.3%. Treatment given: oral pan-JAK inhibitor, 5-10 mg twice daily.

The clonotype was recovered from a human donor with alopecia areata. The chain employs TRBV18 and TRBJ2-7; no firm D call. The sequenced sample was CD4+ T cells sorted from blood, obtained at week 49, from a patient treated with tofacitinib. This chain's CDR3 is CASSPPDRYEQYF. CDR3 in DNA: TGTGCCAGCTCCCCTCCCGATCGCTACGAGCAGTACTTC. Variable domain in full (rest from reference TRBV18 and TRBJ2-7): NAGVMQNPRHLVRRRGQEARLRCSPMKGHSHVYWYRQLPEEGLKFMVYLQKENIIDESGMPKERFSAEFPKEGPSILRIQQVVRGDSAAYFCASSPPDRYEQYFGPGTRLTVT.